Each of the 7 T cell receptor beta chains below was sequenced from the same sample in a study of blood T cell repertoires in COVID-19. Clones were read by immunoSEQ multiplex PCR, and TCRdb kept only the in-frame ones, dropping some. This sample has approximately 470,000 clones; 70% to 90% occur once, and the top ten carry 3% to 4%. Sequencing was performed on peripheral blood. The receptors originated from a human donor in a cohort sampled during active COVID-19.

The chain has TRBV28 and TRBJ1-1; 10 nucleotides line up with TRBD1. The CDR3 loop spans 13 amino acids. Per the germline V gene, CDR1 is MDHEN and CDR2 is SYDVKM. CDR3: CSTGQGINTEAFF. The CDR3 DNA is TGTAGTACGGGACAGGGGATTAACACTGAAGCTTTCTTT. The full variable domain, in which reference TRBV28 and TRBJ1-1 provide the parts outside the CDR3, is DVKVTQSSRYLVKRTGEKVFLECVQDMDHENMFWYRQDPGLGLRLIYFSYDVKMKEKGDIPEGYSVSREKKERFSLILESASTNQTSMYLCSTGQGINTEAFFGQGTRLTVV.

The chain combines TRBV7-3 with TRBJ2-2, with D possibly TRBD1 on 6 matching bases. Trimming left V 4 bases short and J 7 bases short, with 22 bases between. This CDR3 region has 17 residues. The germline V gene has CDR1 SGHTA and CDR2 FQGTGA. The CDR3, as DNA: TGTGCCAGCAGCTCGGGACACGGCTATGGCGTGGTCGGGGAGCTGTTTTTT. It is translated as CASSSGHGYGVVGELFF.

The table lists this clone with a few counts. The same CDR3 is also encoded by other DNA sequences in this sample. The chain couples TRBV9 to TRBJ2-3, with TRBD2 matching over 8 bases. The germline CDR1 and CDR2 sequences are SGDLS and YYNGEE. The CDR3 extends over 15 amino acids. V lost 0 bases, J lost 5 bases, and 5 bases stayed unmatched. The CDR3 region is CASSVGGTRGDTQYF. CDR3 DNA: TGTGCCAGCAGCGTAGGAGGGACTAGGGGAGATACGCAGTATTTT. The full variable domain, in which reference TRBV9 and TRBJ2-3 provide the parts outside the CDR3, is DSGVTQTPKHLITATGQRVTLRCSPRSGDLSVYWYQQSLDQGLQFLIQYYNGEERAKGNILERFSAQQFPDLHSELNLSSLELGDSALYFCASSVGGTRGDTQYFGPGTRLTVL.

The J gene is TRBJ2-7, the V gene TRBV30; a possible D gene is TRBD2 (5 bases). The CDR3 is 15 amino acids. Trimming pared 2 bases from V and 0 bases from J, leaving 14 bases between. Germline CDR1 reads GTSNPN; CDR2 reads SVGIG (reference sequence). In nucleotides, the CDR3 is TGTGCCTGGAGTAGAGGGATAACGTTCTCCTACGAGCAGTACTTC. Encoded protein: CAWSRGITFSYEQYF.

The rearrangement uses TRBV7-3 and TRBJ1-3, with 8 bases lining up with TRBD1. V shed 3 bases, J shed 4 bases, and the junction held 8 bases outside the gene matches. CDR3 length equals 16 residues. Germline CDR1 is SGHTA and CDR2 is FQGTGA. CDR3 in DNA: TGTGCCAGCAGCTTGGAGCCAGGGGGCGTCGGAAACACCATATATTTT. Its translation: CASSLEPGGVGNTIYF.

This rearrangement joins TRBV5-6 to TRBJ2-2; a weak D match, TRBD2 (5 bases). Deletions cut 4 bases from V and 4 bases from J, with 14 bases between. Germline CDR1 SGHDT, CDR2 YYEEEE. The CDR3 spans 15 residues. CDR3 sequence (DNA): TGTGCCAGCAGCCCGGGCGGGCGCTTCACCGGGGAGCTGTTTTTT. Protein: CASSPGGRFTGELFF.

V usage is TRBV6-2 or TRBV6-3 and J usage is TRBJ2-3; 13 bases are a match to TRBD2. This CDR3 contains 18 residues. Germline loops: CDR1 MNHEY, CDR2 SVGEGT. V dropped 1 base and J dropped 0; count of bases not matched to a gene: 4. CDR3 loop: CASSYFPGLAGSTDTQYF. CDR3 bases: TGTGCCAGCAGTTACTTTCCGGGACTAGCGGGGAGCACAGATACGCAGTATTTT.